Listed below are T cell receptor beta chains from one sample, sequenced in a study of blood T cells in healthy people across ages. TCRdb reprocessed the 5' RACE reads via MiXCR and lists one record per CDR3 protein. The data hold 1.2 million to 1.5 million distinct CDR3 sequences, with around 55% observed a single time. The sample comprised blood. Source of these receptors: a man aged 18 to 29 in good health. Each CDR3 is given with its conserved first and last residue. Fields, in order: J gene, clone size, V gene, D gene, CDR3 protein, CDR3 DNA. D genes are given only for firm matches. A row's size may be missing; if present it is once, few, many or a size class.

TRBJ2-1 few TRBV29-1 . CSVANEQFF TGCAGCGTAGCTAATGAGCAGTTCTTC
TRBJ2-3 . TRBV12-5 . CASGVWTARDTDTQYF TGTGCTAGTGGTGTCTGGACGGCCCGTGACACAGATACGCAGTATTTT
TRBJ1-5 few TRBV6-2/TRBV6-3 . CASTPRRGDYSNQPQHF TGTGCCAGCACCCCCAGGCGGGGTGACTATAGCAATCAGCCCCAGCATTTT
TRBJ2-1 . TRBV5-1 . CASSARHGVATYFTNEQFF TGCGCCAGCAGCGCACGACACGGGGTGGCTACTTATTTTACGAATGAGCAGTTCTTC
TRBJ1-2 . TRBV29-1 . CSVGRRLANYGYTF TGCAGCGTCGGACGCAGACTAGCTAACTATGGCTACACCTTC
TRBJ2-3 few TRBV9 . CASKEGSTDTQYF TGTGCCAGCAAGGAGGGAAGCACAGATACGCAGTATTTT
TRBJ2-1 . TRBV7-9 TRBD2 CASSLTSGSSAYNEQFF TGTGCCAGCAGCTTGACTAGCGGGTCCTCGGCGTACAATGAGCAGTTCTTC
TRBJ2-1 few TRBV7-2 . CASSSQGQGLNEQFF TGTGCCAGCAGCTCCCAAGGGCAGGGCCTCAATGAGCAGTTCTTC
TRBJ2-7 . TRBV28 TRBD2 CASSKTSGGSYEQYF TGTGCCAGCAGCAAGACTAGCGGGGGTTCCTACGAGCAGTACTTC
TRBJ2-5 . TRBV6-1 . CASSVETIRETQYF TGTGCCAGCAGTGTTGAGACTATCCGGGAGACCCAGTACTTC
TRBJ2-7 . TRBV27 TRBD2 CASSLGLAGASPYEQYF TGTGCCAGCAGTTTGGGACTAGCGGGGGCCTCGCCCTACGAGCAGTACTTC
TRBJ1-3 . TRBV14 . CASSRVLGPGNTIYF TGTGCCAGCAGCCGAGTTCTGGGGCCTGGAAACACCATATATTTT
TRBJ2-1 . TRBV25-1 . CASSGPGPTTYNEQFF TGTGCCAGCAGTGGACCGGGCCCTACGACCTACAATGAGCAGTTCTTC
TRBJ1-1 . TRBV27 . CASSFLFGGTEAFF TGTGCCAGCAGTTTCCTATTTGGGGGCACTGAAGCTTTCTTT
TRBJ1-1 few TRBV12-3/TRBV12-4 . CASSTYNTEAFF TGTGCCAGCAGTACCTATAACACTGAAGCTTTCTTT
TRBJ1-3 . TRBV3-1 . CASSHPGQNGNTIYF TGTGCCAGCAGCCATCCGGGACAAAATGGAAACACCATATATTTT
TRBJ2-1 . TRBV20-1 TRBD2 CSARPILAGNEQFF TGCAGTGCTAGACCGATACTAGCGGGAAATGAGCAGTTCTTC
TRBJ1-4 . TRBV12-3/TRBV12-4 . CASSSWVREQEKLFF TGTGCCAGCAGTTCATGGGTTCGTGAGCAGGAAAAACTGTTTTTT
TRBJ2-7 few TRBV28 . CASSARYYEQYF TGTGCCAGCAGCGCCCGTTACTACGAGCAGTACTTC
TRBJ2-6 few TRBV6-2/TRBV6-3 . CASSSRHSGANVLTF TGTGCCAGCAGTTCCCGGCACTCTGGGGCCAACGTCCTGACTTTC
TRBJ2-1 . TRBV5-1 . CASSDSGLSYNEQFF TGCGCCAGCAGCGATAGCGGACTCTCCTACAATGAGCAGTTCTTC
TRBJ1-1 . TRBV6-2/TRBV6-3 . CASSYIRGNTEAFF TGTGCCAGCAGTTACATCAGGGGAAACACTGAAGCTTTCTTT
TRBJ2-5 . TRBV4-3 . CASSRRGRYEETQYF TGCGCCAGCAGCCGCAGAGGCAGATACGAAGAGACCCAGTACTTC
TRBJ2-7 . TRBV20-1 . CSAREASGTTSYEQYF TGCAGTGCTAGAGAGGCGAGCGGGACAACATCCTACGAGCAGTACTTC
TRBJ1-2 many TRBV14 TRBD1 CASSQAGGYGYTF TGCGCCAGCAGCCAAGCAGGGGGCTATGGCTACACCTTC
TRBJ2-4 . TRBV7-2 . CASSLGTHQNIQYF TGTGCCAGCAGCTTAGGGACCCATCAGAACATTCAGTACTTC
TRBJ2-1 . TRBV20-1 TRBD2 CSAEGTSGSYNEQFF TGCAGTGCTGAAGGGACTAGCGGCTCCTACAATGAGCAGTTCTTC
TRBJ2-7 once TRBV6-2/TRBV6-3 . CATKESSYNEQYF TGTGCCACTAAGGAAAGCTCCTACAATGAGCAGTACTTC
TRBJ1-5 . TRBV12-3/TRBV12-4 TRBD1 CASTPDRAGQPQHF TGTGCCAGCACGCCTGACAGGGCTGGACAGCCCCAGCATTTT
TRBJ2-7 . TRBV5-1 . CASSSALEGHSTYEQYF TGCGCCAGCAGCTCTGCCTTAGAGGGACATTCGACCTACGAGCAGTACTTC
TRBJ2-5 . TRBV7-2 TRBD2 CASSLVGGGETQYF TGTGCCAGCAGCTTAGTCGGGGGGGGGGAGACCCAGTACTTC
TRBJ1-6 . TRBV5-1 TRBD1 CASRLETGWDSPLHF TGCGCCAGCAGGCTGGAGACAGGGTGGGATTCACCCCTCCACTTT
TRBJ1-4 . TRBV3-1 . CASSQSGATTNEKLFF TGTGCCAGCAGCCAATCAGGGGCCACAACTAATGAAAAACTGTTTTTT
TRBJ2-6 . TRBV20-1 TRBD2 CSAPSRTSGRSGANVLTF TGCAGTGCTCCGTCTAGGACTAGCGGGCGCTCTGGGGCCAACGTCCTGACTTTC
TRBJ1-2 once TRBV20-1 . CSARWRENYGYTF TGCAGTGCTCGATGGCGGGAAAACTATGGCTACACCTTC
TRBJ1-5 . TRBV4-1 . CASSPWWNQPQHF TGCGCCAGCAGCCCTTGGTGGAATCAGCCCCAGCATTTT
TRBJ2-6 few TRBV29-1 . CSVEVAISGANVLTF TGCAGCGTTGAAGTGGCGATCTCTGGGGCCAACGTCCTGACTTTC
TRBJ2-7 . TRBV5-4 . CASSSGTYTEQYF TGTGCCAGCAGCTCAGGGACCTACACCGAGCAGTACTTC
TRBJ2-1 . TRBV2 . CASRRQREQFF TGTGCCAGCAGGCGTCAGCGGGAGCAGTTCTTC
TRBJ1-5 . TRBV4-1 . CASSQVATGYGNQPQHF TGCGCCAGCAGCCAAGTGGCGACGGGGTATGGCAATCAGCCCCAGCATTTT
TRBJ2-5 . TRBV20-1 TRBD2 CSAPAGDPGTQYF TGCAGTGCTCCAGCGGGAGACCCGGGGACCCAGTACTTC
TRBJ2-3 . TRBV7-2 . CASSFREGWADTQYF TGTGCCAGCAGCTTCCGCGAGGGGTGGGCAGATACGCAGTATTTT
TRBJ2-7 . TRBV28 . CASSLWRQGGEQYF TGTGCCAGCAGTTTATGGCGCCAGGGGGGCGAGCAGTACTTC
TRBJ2-7 . TRBV12-3/TRBV12-4 TRBD2 CASTPGLAYEQYF TGTGCCAGCACTCCGGGACTAGCCTACGAGCAGTACTTC
TRBJ1-6 . TRBV4-1 . CASSQDVPGPPLHF TGCGCCAGCAGCCAGGATGTACCAGGCCCCCCCCTCCACTTT
TRBJ2-7 . TRBV20-1 TRBD1 CSASIGQEEQYF TGCAGTGCTAGTATCGGACAGGAGGAGCAGTACTTC
TRBJ1-2 . TRBV7-2 TRBD1 CASSLTGGRDFYGYTF TGTGCCAGCAGCCTAACAGGGGGAAGGGACTTTTATGGCTACACCTTC
TRBJ2-2 . TRBV28 TRBD2 CASSLSSGENTGELFF TGTGCCAGCAGCCTTAGTAGCGGGGAAAACACCGGGGAGCTGTTTTTT